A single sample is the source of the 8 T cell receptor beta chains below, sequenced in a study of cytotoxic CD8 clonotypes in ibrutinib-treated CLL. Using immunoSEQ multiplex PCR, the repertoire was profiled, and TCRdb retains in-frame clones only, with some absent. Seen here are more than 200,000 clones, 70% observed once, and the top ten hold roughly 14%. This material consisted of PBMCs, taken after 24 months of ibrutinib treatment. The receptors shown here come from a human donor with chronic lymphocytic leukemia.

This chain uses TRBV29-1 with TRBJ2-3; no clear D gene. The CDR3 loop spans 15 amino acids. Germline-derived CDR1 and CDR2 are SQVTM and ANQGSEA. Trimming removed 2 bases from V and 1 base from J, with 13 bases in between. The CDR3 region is CSVEMVSSGTDTQYF. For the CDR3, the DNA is TGCAGCGTTGAAATGGTCTCCAGTGGCACAGATACGCAGTATTTT.

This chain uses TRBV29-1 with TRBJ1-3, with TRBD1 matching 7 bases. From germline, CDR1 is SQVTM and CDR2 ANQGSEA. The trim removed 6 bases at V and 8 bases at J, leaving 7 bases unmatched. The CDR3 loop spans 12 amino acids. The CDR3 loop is CSVGAGGDTIYF. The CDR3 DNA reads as TGCAGCGTGGGGGCAGGGGGAGACACCATATATTTT.

The CDR3 bases are TGTGCCAGCAGCACCGGAGGGGAGTCATCGACCCCCTCGGCTTTCTTT. Amino acids: CASSTGGESSTPSAFF. The genes are TRBV5-5 and TRBJ1-1; maybe TRBD1 (5 bases). V was shortened by 4 bases and J by 11 bases, with 27 bases between the two germline ends. The CDR3 consists of 16 residues. Germline CDR1 is SGHKS and CDR2 is YYEKEE (reference sequence).

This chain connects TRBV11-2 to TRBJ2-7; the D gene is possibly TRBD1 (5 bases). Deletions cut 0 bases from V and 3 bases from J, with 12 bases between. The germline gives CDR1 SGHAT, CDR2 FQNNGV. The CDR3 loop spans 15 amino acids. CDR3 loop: CASSLDYSGHYEQYF. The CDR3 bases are TGTGCCAGCAGCTTAGATTATTCAGGGCACTACGAGCAGTACTTC.

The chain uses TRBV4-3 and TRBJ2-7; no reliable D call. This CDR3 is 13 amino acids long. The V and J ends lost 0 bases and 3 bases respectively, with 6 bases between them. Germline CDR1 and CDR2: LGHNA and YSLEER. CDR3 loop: CASSQDYLYEQYF. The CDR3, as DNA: TGCGCCAGCAGCCAAGACTACCTCTACGAGCAGTACTTC.

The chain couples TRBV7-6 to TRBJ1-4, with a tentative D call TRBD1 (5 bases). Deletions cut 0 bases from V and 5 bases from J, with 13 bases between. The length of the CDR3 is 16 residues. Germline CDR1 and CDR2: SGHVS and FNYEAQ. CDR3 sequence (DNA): TGTGCCAGCAGCTTAGCGTGGGACGGAGGAAATGAAAAACTGTTTTTT. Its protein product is CASSLAWDGGNEKLFF.

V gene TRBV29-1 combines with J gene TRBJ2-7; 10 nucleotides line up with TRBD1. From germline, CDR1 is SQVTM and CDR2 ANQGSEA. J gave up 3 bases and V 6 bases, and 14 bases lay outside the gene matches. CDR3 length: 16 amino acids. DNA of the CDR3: TGCAGCGTCGGATATGCCGGGACAGGGGAGGGCTACGAGCAGTACTTC. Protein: CSVGYAGTGEGYEQYF.

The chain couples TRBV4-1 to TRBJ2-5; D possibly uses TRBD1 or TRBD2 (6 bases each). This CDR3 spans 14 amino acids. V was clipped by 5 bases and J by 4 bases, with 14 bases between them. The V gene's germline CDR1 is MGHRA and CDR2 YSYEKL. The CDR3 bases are TGCGCCAGCAGCGGGGGCGGGAATGGAGAGACCCAGTACTTC. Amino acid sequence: CASSGGGNGETQYF.